The 17 T cell receptor beta chains given below trace back to one sample, sequenced in a study of blood T cell repertoires in COVID-19. Sequencing used immunoSEQ multiplex PCR; TCRdb keeps in-frame clones, though not all of them. The table has over 250,000 clones, roughly 90% seen once. The sample comprised peripheral blood. Receptor source: a man in his 60s who had recovered from COVID-19.

The rearrangement uses TRBV19 and TRBJ1-5, with a weak D call TRBD1 (6 bases). V was trimmed by 4 bases and J by 3 bases, leaving 13 bases between them. In germline, CDR1 is LNHDA, CDR2 SQIVND (reference sequence). The CDR3 is made up of 15 amino acids. CDR3 DNA: TGTGCCAGTAGTAGGGAGGGGGGAGCCAATCAGCCCCAGCATTTT. Protein: CASSREGGANQPQHF.

This clone was seen more than once but under ten times. The chain has TRBV10-2 and TRBJ2-1; D remains ambiguous. Germline CDR1 and CDR2: WSHSY and SAAADI. The CDR3 is made up of 15 amino acids. The V gene lost 7 bases and the J gene lost 0 bases, with 13 bases spanning the gap. The chain's CDR3 is CASTRTESSYNEQFF. The DNA of the CDR3 is TGCGCCAGCACACGAACTGAGAGCTCCTACAATGAGCAGTTCTTC.

This chain connects TRBV6-5 to TRBJ1-5, with TRBD1 identical over 8 bases. CDR1 MNHEY and CDR2 SVGAGI come from the germline V gene. This CDR3 is 15 amino acids long. Unmatched junction bases numbered 6, after V lost 3 bases and J lost 5 bases. The CDR3 spells CASSYTGGSDQPQHF. CDR3 nucleotide sequence: TGTGCCAGCAGTTATACAGGGGGATCCGATCAGCCCCAGCATTTT.

This sequence joins TRBV14 and TRBJ1-2; D may be TRBD1 (6 bases). CDR3 length: 16 amino acids. Germline-derived CDR1 and CDR2 are SGHDN and FVKESK. V was clipped by 1 base and J by 4 bases, with 16 bases between them. The CDR3 sequence is CASSQATGRGLYGYTF. DNA for the CDR3: TGTGCCAGCAGCCAAGCAACAGGGCGGGGGCTCTATGGCTACACCTTC.

The CDR3: CAWSADRWGYTF. As DNA, the CDR3 is TGTGCCTGGAGTGCGGACAGATGGGGCTACACCTTC. The chain links TRBV30 to TRBJ1-2; tentatively, D is TRBD1 (6 bases). This CDR3 has 12 amino acids. The V end was cut by 1 base, the J end by 8 bases, with 11 bases between. Germline lookup yields CDR1 GTSNPN and CDR2 SVGIG (reference sequence).

Only a few counts were recorded for this clone. CDR3 region: CASKREAGNTIYF. The CDR3 nucleotides read TGTGCCAGCAAAAGAGAGGCTGGAAACACCATATATTTT. The chain uses TRBV6-5 and TRBJ1-3; D is unclear. V shed 7 bases and J shed 2 bases, with 9 bases lying between them. Germline V gene lookup returns CDR1 MNHEY and CDR2 SVGAGI. The CDR3 spans 13 residues.

This chain uses TRBV6-1 with TRBJ1-2; tentatively, D is TRBD1 (5 bases). CDR3 length: 14 residues. Germline V gene sequence: CDR1 MNHNS, CDR2 SASEGT. V lost 3 bases, J lost 6 bases, and 14 bases lay in between. CDR3 residues: CASSDYQGQDGYTF. The DNA for the CDR3 is TGTGCCAGCAGTGATTACCAGGGCCAGGATGGCTACACCTTC.

The V gene is TRBV3-1 (or the pseudogene TRBV3-2), the J gene TRBJ1-5; D not certain. Germline CDR1 is LGHDT and CDR2 is YNNKEL (reference sequence). This CDR3 is built from 16 residues. The V gene lost 0 bases and the J gene lost 3 bases, with 12 bases spanning the gap. CDR3 sequence: CASSQDRAGLNQPQHF. The CDR3 DNA reads TGTGCCAGCAGCCAAGATAGGGCGGGTCTCAATCAGCCCCAGCATTTT.

The chain links TRBV7-9 to TRBJ2-7; TRBD1 might be the D (6 bases). The CDR3 contains 12 residues. Trimming removed 4 bases from V and 3 bases from J, with 7 bases in between. In germline, CDR1 is SEHNR, CDR2 FQNEAQ (reference sequence). CDR3 sequence reads: CASSSRGYEQYF. Written as DNA, the CDR3 is TGTGCCAGCAGCTCCAGGGGCTACGAGCAGTACTTC. Full variable domain (missing parts from reference TRBV7-9 and TRBJ2-7): DTGVSQNPRHKITKRGQNVTFRCDPISEHNRLYWYRQTLGQGPEFLTYFQNEAQLEKSRLLSDRFSAERPKGSFSTLEIQRTEQGDSAMYLCASSSRGYEQYFGPGTRLTVT.

The gene calls are TRBV6-5 and TRBJ1-2; D gene unclear. The CDR3 contains 12 residues. Trimming cost V 3 bases and J 2 bases, with 4 bases left between them. The germline gives CDR1 MNHEY, CDR2 SVGAGI. As DNA, the CDR3 is TGTGCCAGCAGTTATTCGAACTATGGCTACACCTTC. Translation gives CASSYSNYGYTF.

The chain has TRBV27 and TRBJ2-3; TRBD2 agrees at 16 bases. This CDR3 comprises 19 residues. Germline assignment: CDR1 MNHEY and CDR2 SMNVEV (reference sequence). The V and J ends lost 5 bases and 1 base, in that order; junction bases with no gene match: 9. CDR3 loop: CASSPKGLAGGLGTDTQYF. CDR3 coding DNA: TGTGCCAGCAGTCCCAAGGGACTAGCGGGGGGGCTGGGCACAGATACGCAGTATTTT.

This clone was picked up one time. The chain uses TRBV6-5 and TRBJ2-7; 8 bases line up with TRBD1. The germline CDR1 and CDR2 sequences are MNHEY and SVGAGI. The CDR3 length is 13 residues. With 6 bases clipped from V and 3 bases from J, the junction kept 4 bases outside the gene matches. This CDR3 is CASSQTGGYEQYF. In nucleotides, the CDR3 is TGTGCCAGCAGCCAAACAGGGGGCTACGAGCAGTACTTC.

This clone appeared many times. The CDR3 loop is CASRQAGETQYF. CDR3 sequence (DNA): TGTGCCAGCAGACAGGCCGGAGAGACCCAGTACTTC. The V and J genes are TRBV19 and TRBJ2-5, with D tentatively TRBD1 (6 bases). This CDR3 has 12 amino acids. The germline V gene encodes CDR1 LNHDA and CDR2 SQIVND (reference sequence). Trimming removed 9 bases at V and 4 bases at J, with 12 bases between.

The rearrangement uses TRBV29-1 and TRBJ2-7; D gene uncertain. Germline V gene sequence: CDR1 SQVTM, CDR2 ANQGSEA. Trimming removed 5 bases at V and 2 bases at J, with 10 bases between. The CDR3 consists of 12 residues. The CDR3 nucleotides read TGCAGCGTTCGTGCTGGGCCCTACGAGCAGTACTTC. It encodes CSVRAGPYEQYF.

This chain uses TRBV9 with TRBJ1-6; 8 positions match TRBD1. V shed 2 bases and J 9 bases; nucleotides not matched to a gene: 7. This CDR3 comprises 15 residues. Germline CDR1 is SGDLS and CDR2 is YYNGEE. CDR3 protein: CASSVLDRDGSPLHF. DNA of the CDR3: TGTGCCAGCAGCGTCCTGGACAGGGATGGTTCACCCCTCCACTTT.

This chain links TRBV30 with TRBJ2-2; 7 nucleotides agree with TRBD2. Trimming took 7 bases from V and 1 from J; bases not matched to a gene: 9. From germline, CDR1 is GTSNPN and CDR2 SVGIG (reference sequence). The CDR3 loop spans 15 amino acids. The CDR3 region is CASGRGGGNTGELFF. DNA for the CDR3: TGTGCCTCCGGTAGGGGCGGGGGGAACACCGGGGAGCTGTTTTTT. Drawing the rest from reference TRBV30 and TRBJ2-2, the complete variable domain is SQTIHQWPATLVQPVGSPLSLECTVEGTSNPNLYWYRQAAGRGLQLLFYSVGIGQISSEVPQNLSASRPQDRQFILSSKKLLLSDSGFYLCASGRGGGNTGELFFGEGSRLTVL.

CDR3 DNA sequence: TGTGCCAGCAGTTACTCGATGATACAGGGTTTTAACACCATATATTTT. Translation: CASSYSMIQGFNTIYF. J is TRBJ1-3 and V is TRBV6-5; weak D call: TRBD1 (6 bases). V was shortened by 0 bases and J by 7 bases, with 16 bases between the two germline ends. CDR3 length: 16 amino acids. Germline V gene lookup returns CDR1 MNHEY and CDR2 SVGAGI.